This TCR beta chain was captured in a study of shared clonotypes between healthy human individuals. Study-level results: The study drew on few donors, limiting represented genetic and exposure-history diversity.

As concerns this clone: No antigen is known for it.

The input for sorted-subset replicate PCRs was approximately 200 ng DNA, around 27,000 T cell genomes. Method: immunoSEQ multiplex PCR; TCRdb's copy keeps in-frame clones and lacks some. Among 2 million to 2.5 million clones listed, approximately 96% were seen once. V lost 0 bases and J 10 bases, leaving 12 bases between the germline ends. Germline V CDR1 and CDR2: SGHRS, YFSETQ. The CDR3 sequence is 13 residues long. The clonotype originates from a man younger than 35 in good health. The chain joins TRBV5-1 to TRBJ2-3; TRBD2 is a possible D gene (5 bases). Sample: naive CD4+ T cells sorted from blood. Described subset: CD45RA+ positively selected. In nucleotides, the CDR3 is TGCGCCAGCAGCTTGGCCGGGATAAGTGCGCAGTATTTT. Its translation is CASSLAGISAQYF.